This TCR beta chain comes out of a study of technical replicates of blood from a handful of donors. V lost 1 base to trimming and J lost 0 bases; unmatched junction nucleotides: 3. The CDR3 sequence is 17 residues long. CDR1 and CDR2 (germline): SGHVS, FNYEAQ. Data came from immunoSEQ multiplex PCR; TCRdb stores just in-frame clones and leaves some out. This sample carries about 75,000 clones, around 97% of them seen once, and the ten largest clones take 0.25% to 0.3%. Sequencing was done on a sample of T cells isolated from PBMCs. The chain combines TRBV7-6 with TRBJ2-3; 11 bases fit TRBD2. This TCR came from a human donor in good health. DNA for the CDR3: TGTGCCAGCAGCTTAGGACTAGCGGGGTCTAGCACAGATACGCAGTATTTT. This encodes CASSLGLAGSSTDTQYF.